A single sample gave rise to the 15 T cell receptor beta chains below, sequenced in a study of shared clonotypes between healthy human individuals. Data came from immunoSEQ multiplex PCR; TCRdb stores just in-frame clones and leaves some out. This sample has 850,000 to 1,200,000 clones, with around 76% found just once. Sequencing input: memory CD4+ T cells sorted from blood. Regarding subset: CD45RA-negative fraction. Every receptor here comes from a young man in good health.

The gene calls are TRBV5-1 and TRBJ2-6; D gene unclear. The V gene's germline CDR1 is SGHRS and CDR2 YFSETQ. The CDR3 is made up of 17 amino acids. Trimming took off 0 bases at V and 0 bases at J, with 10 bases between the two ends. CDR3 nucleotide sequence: TGCGCCAGCAGCTTGGGGGTCCGCTTCTCTGGGGCCAACGTCCTGACTTTC. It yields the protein CASSLGVRFSGANVLTF.

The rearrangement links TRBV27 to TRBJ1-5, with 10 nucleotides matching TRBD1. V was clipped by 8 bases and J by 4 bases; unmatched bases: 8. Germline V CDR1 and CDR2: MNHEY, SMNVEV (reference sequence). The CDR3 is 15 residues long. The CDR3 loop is CASASGTGVNQPQHF. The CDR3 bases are TGTGCCAGCGCGAGTGGGACAGGGGTTAATCAGCCCCAGCATTTT.

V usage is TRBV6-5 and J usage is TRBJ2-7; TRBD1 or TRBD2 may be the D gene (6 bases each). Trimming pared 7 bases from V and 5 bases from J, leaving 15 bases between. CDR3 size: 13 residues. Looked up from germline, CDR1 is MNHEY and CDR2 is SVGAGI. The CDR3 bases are TGTGCCAGCACCCGGGGGCAGAGCCACGAGCAGTACTTC. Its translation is CASTRGQSHEQYF.

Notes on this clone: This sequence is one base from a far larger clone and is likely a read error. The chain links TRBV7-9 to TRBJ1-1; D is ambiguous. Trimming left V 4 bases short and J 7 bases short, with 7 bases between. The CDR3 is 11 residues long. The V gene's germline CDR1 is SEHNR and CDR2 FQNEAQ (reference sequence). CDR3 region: CASSWTVEAFF. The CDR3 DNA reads TGTGCCAGCAGCTGGACCGTTGAAGCTTTCTTT.

As DNA, the CDR3 is TGCGCCAGCAGCTTGGGACCCCACGGGGCTTTCTTT. It specifies CASSLGPHGAFF. The chain is built from TRBV5-1 and TRBJ1-1; D call uncertain. V shed 0 bases and J shed 11 bases, with 11 bases lying between them. CDR1 and CDR2 (germline): SGHRS, YFSETQ. This CDR3 has 12 amino acids.

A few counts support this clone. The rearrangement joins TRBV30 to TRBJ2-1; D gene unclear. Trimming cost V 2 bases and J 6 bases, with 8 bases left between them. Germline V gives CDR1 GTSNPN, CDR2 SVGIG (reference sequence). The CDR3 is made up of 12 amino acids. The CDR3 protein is CAWSNLVNEQFF. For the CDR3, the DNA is TGTGCCTGGAGTAACCTAGTCAATGAGCAGTTCTTC. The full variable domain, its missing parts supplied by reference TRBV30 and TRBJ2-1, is SQTIHQWPATLVQPVGSPLSLECTVEGTSNPNLYWYRQAAGRGLQLLFYSVGIGQISSEVPQNLSASRPQDRQFILSSKKLLLSDSGFYLCAWSNLVNEQFFGPGTRLTVL.

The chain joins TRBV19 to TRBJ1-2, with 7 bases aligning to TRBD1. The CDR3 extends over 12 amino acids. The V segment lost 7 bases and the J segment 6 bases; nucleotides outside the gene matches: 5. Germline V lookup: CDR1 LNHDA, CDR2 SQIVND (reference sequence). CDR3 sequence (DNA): TGTGCCAGTAATGACAGGGAGGATGGCTACACCTTC. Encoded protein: CASNDREDGYTF.

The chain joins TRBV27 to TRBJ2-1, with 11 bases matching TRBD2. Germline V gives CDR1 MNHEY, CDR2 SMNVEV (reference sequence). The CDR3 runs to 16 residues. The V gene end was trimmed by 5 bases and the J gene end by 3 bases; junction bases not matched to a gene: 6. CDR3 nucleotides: TGTGCCAGCAGTACCATAGCGGGAGGGCTCTACAATGAGCAGTTCTTC. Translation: CASSTIAGGLYNEQFF.

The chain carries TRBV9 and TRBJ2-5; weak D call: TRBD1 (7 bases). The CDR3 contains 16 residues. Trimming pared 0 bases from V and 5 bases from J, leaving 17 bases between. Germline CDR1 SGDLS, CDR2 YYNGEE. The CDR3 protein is CASSVGLGGGEETQYF. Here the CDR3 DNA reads TGTGCCAGCAGCGTAGGTTTAGGGGGCGGGGAGGAGACCCAGTACTTC. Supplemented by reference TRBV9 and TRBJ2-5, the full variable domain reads DSGVTQTPKHLITATGQRVTLRCSPRSGDLSVYWYQQSLDQGLQFLIQYYNGEERAKGNILERFSAQQFPDLHSELNLSSLELGDSALYFCASSVGLGGGEETQYFGPGTRLLVL.

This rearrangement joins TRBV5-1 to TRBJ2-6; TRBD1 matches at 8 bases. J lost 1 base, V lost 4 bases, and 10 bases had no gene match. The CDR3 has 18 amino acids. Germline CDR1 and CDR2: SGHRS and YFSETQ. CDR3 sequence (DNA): TGCGCCAGCAGCCACGGACAGGGTGCAGCTTCTGGGGCCAACGTCCTGACTTTC. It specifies CASSHGQGAASGANVLTF.

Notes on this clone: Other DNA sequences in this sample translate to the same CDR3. The CDR3 spells CAWSSGTGYTGELFF. The CDR3 DNA reads as TGTGCCTGGAGTTCCGGGACAGGGTACACCGGGGAGCTGTTTTTT. This chain connects TRBV30 to TRBJ2-2; 9 bases are shared with TRBD1. The germline CDR1 and CDR2 sequences are GTSNPN and SVGIG (reference sequence). The V segment lost 2 bases and the J segment 3 bases; nucleotides outside the gene matches: 4. The CDR3 length is 15 residues.

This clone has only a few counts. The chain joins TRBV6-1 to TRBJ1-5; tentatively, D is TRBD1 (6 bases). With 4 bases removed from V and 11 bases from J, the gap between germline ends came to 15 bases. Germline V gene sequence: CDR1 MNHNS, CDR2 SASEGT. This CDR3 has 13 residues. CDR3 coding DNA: TGTGCCAGCAGTGGAAGGACAGTTTATGCCCAGCATTTT. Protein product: CASSGRTVYAQHF.

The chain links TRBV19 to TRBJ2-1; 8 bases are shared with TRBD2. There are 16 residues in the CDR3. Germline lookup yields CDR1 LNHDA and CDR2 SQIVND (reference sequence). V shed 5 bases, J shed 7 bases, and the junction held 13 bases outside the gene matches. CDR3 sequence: CASSSTPGLGVNEQFF. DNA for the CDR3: TGTGCCAGTAGTTCCACCCCGGGACTAGGAGTGAATGAGCAGTTCTTC.

The CDR3 protein is CASSETLTVQETQYF. The CDR3 nucleotides are TGTGCCAGCTCAGAGACACTAACAGTGCAAGAGACCCAGTACTTC. The chain combines TRBV18 with TRBJ2-5, with D unclear. CDR3 length: 15 amino acids. CDR1 is KGHSH and CDR2 is LQKENI in the germline V gene. The V end was cut by 5 bases, the J end by 2 bases, with 15 bases between.

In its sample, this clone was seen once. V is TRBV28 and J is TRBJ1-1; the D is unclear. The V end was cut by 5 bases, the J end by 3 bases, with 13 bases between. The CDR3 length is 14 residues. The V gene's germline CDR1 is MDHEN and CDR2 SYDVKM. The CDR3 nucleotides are TGTGCCAGCAGTCGAGAACAGAGGCACACTGAAGCTTTCTTT. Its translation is CASSREQRHTEAFF. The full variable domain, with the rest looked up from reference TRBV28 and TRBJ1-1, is DVKVTQSSRYLVKRTGEKVFLECVQDMDHENMFWYRQDPGLGLRLIYFSYDVKMKEKGDIPEGYSVSREKKERFSLILESASTNQTSMYLCASSREQRHTEAFFGQGTRLTVV.